A selection of T cell receptor beta chains follows, all from one sample in a study of T cells expressing NK-cell markers. TCRdb re-analyzed the 5' RACE reads; it lists each CDR3 protein once, without DNA. The repertoire table contains about 460,000 distinct CDR3 sequences. The specimen was blood T cells: a sorted CD56 or NKG2C T cell subset, CD4+ or CD8+ T cells, or bulk PBMC T cells (not recorded which). These receptors all stem from a woman aged 45-60 years in good health. The CDR3 runs from the conserved cysteine through the conserved F or W.

CDR3: CSALRGPRAGELFF; length: 14; V: TRBV20-1; J: TRBJ2-2
CDR3: CASSLTRNSGYTF; length: 13; V: TRBV12-3/TRBV12-4; J: TRBJ1-2
CDR3: CASSFIGGWDEQYF; length: 14; V: TRBV2; J: TRBJ2-7
CDR3: CASSLYGGRGETQYF; length: 15; V: TRBV12-3/TRBV12-4; J: TRBJ2-5
CDR3: CSGAGDRNTEAFF; length: 13; V: TRBV29-1; J: TRBJ1-1
CDR3: CSASSSWGGSYNEQFF; length: 16; V: TRBV20-1; J: TRBJ2-1
CDR3: CAISAGLTDTQYF; length: 13; V: TRBV10-3; J: TRBJ2-3
CDR3: CASSPLGSNEQFF; length: 13; V: TRBV7-9; J: TRBJ2-1
CDR3: CASSLVLAGALPTIYEQYF; length: 19; V: TRBV11-2; J: TRBJ2-7
CDR3: CASSLAVAGHNEQFF; length: 15; V: TRBV5-1; J: TRBJ2-1
CDR3: CASSQLGLVGVGSETQYF; length: 18; V: TRBV3-1; J: TRBJ2-5
CDR3: CASSLVDIRPYNEQFF; length: 16; V: TRBV7-9; J: TRBJ2-1
CDR3: CASTRQSYYGYTF; length: 13; V: TRBV2; J: TRBJ1-2
CDR3: CASSQSGHQETQYF; length: 14; V: TRBV7-7; J: TRBJ2-5
CDR3: CASSSTKGSNTGDLFF; length: 16; V: TRBV4-1; J: TRBJ2-2
CDR3: CSARAALLAGGPGGAGELFF; length: 20; V: TRBV20-1; J: TRBJ2-2
CDR3: CSARDERLTGELFF; length: 14; V: TRBV20-1; J: TRBJ2-2
CDR3: CAWARGRPETQYF; length: 13; V: TRBV30; J: TRBJ2-5
CDR3: CASSPLRDGEQYF; length: 13; V: TRBV14; J: TRBJ2-7
CDR3: CASSFTEETQYF; length: 12; V: TRBV9; J: TRBJ2-5
CDR3: CATGGWGGTYNEQFF; length: 15; V: TRBV24-1; J: TRBJ2-1
CDR3: CASSELAEPGELFF; length: 14; V: TRBV3-1; J: TRBJ2-2
CDR3: CASSPRTSGATGELFF; length: 16; V: TRBV18; J: TRBJ2-2
CDR3: CASKGTEETQYF; length: 12; V: TRBV28; J: TRBJ2-5
CDR3: CASRAQGPGTDTQYF; length: 15; V: TRBV7-2; J: TRBJ2-3
CDR3: CASSQGGGISYNEQFF; length: 16; V: TRBV4-2; J: TRBJ2-1
CDR3: CSARDGTSGKFNF; length: 13; V: TRBV20-1; J: TRBJ2-4
CDR3: CASSLWTSSYEQYF; length: 14; V: TRBV11-2; J: TRBJ2-7
CDR3: CAAGGAGAYNEQFF; length: 14; V: TRBV24-1; J: TRBJ2-1
CDR3: CSAPHGGRETQYF; length: 13; V: TRBV20-1; J: TRBJ2-5
CDR3: CASSQSGGGSPLHF; length: 14; V: TRBV3-1; J: TRBJ1-6
CDR3: CSAGGLAGDYNEQFF; length: 15; V: TRBV20-1; J: TRBJ2-1
CDR3: CASSDRGTGNEQFF; length: 14; V: TRBV2; J: TRBJ2-1
CDR3: CASSQVGWYGYTF; length: 13; V: TRBV14; J: TRBJ1-2
CDR3: CASNAAGNTIYF; length: 12; V: TRBV3-1; J: TRBJ1-3
CDR3: CASSYSYNEQFF; length: 12; V: TRBV7-9; J: TRBJ2-1
CDR3: CASRTTGPSGANVLTF; length: 16; V: TRBV5-5; J: TRBJ2-6
CDR3: CASTGFSSRGVSYNEQFF; length: 18; V: TRBV7-9; J: TRBJ2-1
CDR3: CASRPGGAETQYF; length: 13; V: TRBV25-1; J: TRBJ2-5
CDR3: CAISQGQGADTQYF; length: 14; V: TRBV10-3; J: TRBJ2-3
CDR3: CASMGQWQETQYF; length: 13; V: TRBV7-6; J: TRBJ2-5
CDR3: CAISESFLRTEAFF; length: 14; V: TRBV10-3; J: TRBJ1-1
CDR3: CASSLFLQGSYEQYF; length: 15; V: TRBV28; J: TRBJ2-7
CDR3: CASTLDADYGYTF; length: 13; V: TRBV12-3/TRBV12-4; J: TRBJ1-2
CDR3: CASSFRLAGGSGNEQFF; length: 17; V: TRBV7-2; J: TRBJ2-1
CDR3: CASSLGPANEKLFF; length: 14; V: TRBV5-1; J: TRBJ1-4
CDR3: CASSQLQGGGYGYTF; length: 15; V: TRBV14; J: TRBJ1-2
CDR3: CASSPSWTSGKVNEQFF; length: 17; V: TRBV4-2; J: TRBJ2-1
CDR3: CSARRAETKMTGELFF; length: 16; V: TRBV20-1; J: TRBJ2-2
CDR3: CASSYRGRGTYEQYF; length: 15; V: TRBV6-5; J: TRBJ2-7
CDR3: CSVEQLGTRGYTF; length: 13; V: TRBV29-1; J: TRBJ1-2
CDR3: CASSQIGTGGAREETQYF; length: 18; V: TRBV4-1; J: TRBJ2-5
CDR3: CASSPGQTNTGELFF; length: 15; V: TRBV12-5; J: TRBJ2-2